This T cell receptor (beta chain) comes out of a study of PD-1 blockade in classical Hodgkin lymphoma. Comments on this clone: Its antigen is still unknown.

Libraries were prepared by immunoSEQ multiplex PCR; TCRdb keeps only in-frame clonotypes and omits some of them. The top ten clones hold approximately 42% of a sample with about 20,000 clones, over 60% of them seen once. Germline V gene sequence: CDR1 WNHNN, CDR2 SYGVQD (reference sequence). This CDR3 has 15 residues. Trimming took 4 bases from V and 4 from J, leaving 16 bases between them. Whole-study results and caveats: Newly diagnosed patients had diversity similar to the baseline diversity of complete responders.

Described time point: cycle 4 day 1 (C4D1), after five to seven weeks of nivolumab. All patients relapsed after autologous stem cell transplantation, and brentuximab vedotin exposure varied. Best response was recorded as complete response, partial response or progressive disease. The sequence derives from a human donor with classical Hodgkin lymphoma. Source: peripheral blood mononuclear cells (PBMCs), taken before the fourth cycle of nivolumab. The chain has TRBV10-1 and TRBJ1-1; D unclear. CDR3: CASSADPGMVTEAFF. The DNA of the CDR3 is TGCGCCAGCAGTGCGGACCCCGGGATGGTCACTGAAGCTTTCTTT.